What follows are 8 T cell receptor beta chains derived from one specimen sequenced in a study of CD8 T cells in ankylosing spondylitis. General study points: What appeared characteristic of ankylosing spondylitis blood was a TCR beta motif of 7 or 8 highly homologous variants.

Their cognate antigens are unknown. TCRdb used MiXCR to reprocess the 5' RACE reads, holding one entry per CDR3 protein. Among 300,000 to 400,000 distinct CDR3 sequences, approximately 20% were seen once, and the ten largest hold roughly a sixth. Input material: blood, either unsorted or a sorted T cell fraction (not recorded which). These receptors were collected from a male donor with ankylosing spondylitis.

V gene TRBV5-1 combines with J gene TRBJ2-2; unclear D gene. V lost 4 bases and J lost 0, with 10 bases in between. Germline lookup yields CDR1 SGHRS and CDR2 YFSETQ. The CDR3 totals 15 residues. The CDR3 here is CASSLTTTNTGELFF. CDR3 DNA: TGCGCCAGCAGCCTAACAACGACGAACACCGGGGAGCTGTTTTTT.

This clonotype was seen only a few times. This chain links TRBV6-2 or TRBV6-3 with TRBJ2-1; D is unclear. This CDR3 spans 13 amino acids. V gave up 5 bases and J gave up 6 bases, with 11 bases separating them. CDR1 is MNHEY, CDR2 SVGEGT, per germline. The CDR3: CASSLDGLNEQFF. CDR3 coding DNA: TGTGCCAGCAGTCTAGACGGGCTCAATGAGCAGTTCTTC.

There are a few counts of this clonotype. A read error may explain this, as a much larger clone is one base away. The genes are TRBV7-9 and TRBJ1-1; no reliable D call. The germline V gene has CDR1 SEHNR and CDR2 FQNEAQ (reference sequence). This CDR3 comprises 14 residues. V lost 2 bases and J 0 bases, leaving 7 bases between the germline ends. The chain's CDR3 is CASSLSSMNTEAFF. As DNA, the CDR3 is TGTGCCAGCAGCTTATCTAGTATGAACACTGAAGCTTTCTTT.

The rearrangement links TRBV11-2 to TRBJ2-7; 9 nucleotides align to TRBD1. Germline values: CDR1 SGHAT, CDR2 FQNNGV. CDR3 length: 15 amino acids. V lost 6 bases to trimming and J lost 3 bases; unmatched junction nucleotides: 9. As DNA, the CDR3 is TGTGCCAGCAGATGGCCCGGGACAGGGCGCTACGAGCAGTACTTC. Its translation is CASRWPGTGRYEQYF.

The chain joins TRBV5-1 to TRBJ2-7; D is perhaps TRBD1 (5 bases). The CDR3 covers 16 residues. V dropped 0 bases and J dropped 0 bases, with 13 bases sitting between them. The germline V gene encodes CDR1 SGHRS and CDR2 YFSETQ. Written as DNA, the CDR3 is TGCGCCAGCAGCTTGGAACCTCGAGACAGCTCCTACGAGCAGTACTTC. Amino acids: CASSLEPRDSSYEQYF.

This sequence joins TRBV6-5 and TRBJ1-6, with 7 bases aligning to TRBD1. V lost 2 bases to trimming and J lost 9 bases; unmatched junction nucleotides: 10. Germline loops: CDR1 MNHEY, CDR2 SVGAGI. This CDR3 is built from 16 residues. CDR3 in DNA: TGTGCCAGCAGTTACGCAAGACAGGGACTGGGTTCACCCCTCCACTTT. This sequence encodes CASSYARQGLGSPLHF.

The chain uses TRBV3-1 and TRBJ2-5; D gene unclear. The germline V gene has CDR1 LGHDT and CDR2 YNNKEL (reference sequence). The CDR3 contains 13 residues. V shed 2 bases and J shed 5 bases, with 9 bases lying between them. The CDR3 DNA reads TGTGCCAGCAGCCAACCCCCATTGGAGACCCAGTACTTC. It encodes CASSQPPLETQYF.

CDR3 region: CSARVTETQYF. Here the CDR3 DNA reads TGCAGTGCTAGAGTGACGGAGACCCAGTACTTC. J is TRBJ2-5 and V is TRBV20-1; D is uncertain. From germline, CDR1 is DFQATT and CDR2 SNEGSKA (reference sequence). Deletions cut 1 base from V and 5 bases from J, with 5 bases between. CDR3 length equals 11 residues.